This note documents a single T cell receptor (beta chain) sequence. Its antigen is unknown. Each CDR3 protein is one row after TCRdb ran MiXCR on the 5' RACE reads. The table includes 550,000 to 700,000 distinct CDR3 sequences, over 15% detected once. Germline-derived CDR1 and CDR2 are SQVTM and ANQGSEA. This CDR3 is built from 12 residues. The V gene end was trimmed by 6 bases and the J gene end by 6 bases; junction bases not matched to a gene: 7. This sample is part of a study of T-cell memory formation after mild COVID-19. Findings of the study overall: In pre-infection memory, a portion of responding clones appeared, which suggested that cross-reactive memory joined.

The source of this sequence is an adult woman who had mild COVID-19 (a few samples of this study predate the infection). Cell type and time point are not known. The chain carries TRBV29-1 and TRBJ2-7, with 8 bases matching TRBD2. Sequencing was done on a sample of PBMCs or a T cell subset sorted from them (not recorded which). CDR3 loop: CSVGSGGFEQYF. DNA of the CDR3: TGCAGCGTCGGGTCGGGAGGGTTCGAGCAGTACTTC.